The TCR beta chain under discussion was sequenced for a study of T-cell memory formation after mild COVID-19 (dated by TCRdb to about 2021). Describing the broader study: TCR sequence clusters from the two donors were largely donor specific. Longitudinal TCRalpha and TCRbeta repertoire sequencing tracked T-cell clones expanding and contracting after mild COVID-19 in two donors. Two young, previously healthy adult volunteers, one female and one male, were included in the cohort. General findings and caveats noted by the study authors: Contracting CD4+ clones were located mainly in the CM and EM memory subsets, whereas CD8+ clones were found to be enriched in EMRA. Only a couple of mild cases were covered in the study, and larger cohorts including severe cases with pre-infection samples were considered necessary. Some responding clones were found in pre-infection memory, which suggests that pre-existing cross-reactive memory T cells took part in the SARS-CoV-2 response. Clones that contracted from day 15 to 85 showed balanced CD4/CD8 phenotypes, whereas a second wave of clones that expanded from day 15 to 37 leaned towards CD4+. SARS-CoV-2 specificity was not confirmed for the second-wave clones peaking on day 37.

Comments on this clonotype: Its antigen is still unknown. Per-base quality was not reported, and no clone a single base away is much larger than it.

Ficoll-Paque density gradient centrifugation was the method used to isolate PBMCs. From the germline V gene, CDR1 is ENHRY and CDR2 is SYGVKD. Spanning cysteine to phenylalanine, the CDR3 consists of 15 amino acids. Only the CDR3 part of the read is kept: 45 bases, read in frame from the first base. The germline V and J ends show losses of 3 bases and 7 bases respectively, and no gene match explains 8 bases of the junction. Sequencing was performed on an Illumina NovaSeq 6000. TCRalpha and TCRbeta cDNA libraries were built by 5'RACE with constant-segment primers, adding sample barcodes and unique molecular identifiers. Trizol reagent was used to extract RNA from every sample. Amplification of the libraries took two PCR steps, and the second step added a second sample barcode plus Illumina TruSeq adapters. Sequencing of the libraries was done on an Illumina NovaSeq, producing 2 x 150 bp paired-end reads. Turning to the authors' computational methods: Reads were demultiplexed and collapsed into UMI-guided consensus sequences with migec v1.2.7. Using mixcr v2.1.11, the UMI consensuses were aligned to TRA and TRB V and J templates and assembled into clonotypes. A clonotype was counted as expanded or contracted only when both edgeR and NoisET called the clonotype significant, with the noise models trained on biological replicates. For edgeR calls, the thresholds were a false discovery rate-adjusted p below 0.01 and a log2 fold-change of 1. PCA with hierarchical clustering of max-normalized trajectories of the 1000 most abundant clonotypes was used as exploratory dynamics analysis. Separately sequenced CD4+ and CD8+ repertoires were used to assign the CD4 or CD8 phenotype of responding clones. The public sequencing data were trimmed at Q25 with fastp and processed into clonotypes with MiXCR by TCRdb, which kept only in-frame beta chains. Entries are consolidated by CDR3 protein sequence, retaining the most common genes and DNA. For this entry, the V and J calls and clone size follow TCRdb and not the study's own pipeline. Recorded for this sample are 470,000 or so distinct CDR3 sequences; about 20% of them occurred a single time. Of the sample, around an eighth is held by the ten largest clones.

Sequencing was performed on PBMCs or a T cell subset sorted from them (not recorded which). The sequence is built from TRBV10-3 and TRBJ1-4; TRBD1 fits 7 bases in the junction. This TCR was sampled from an adult woman who had mild COVID-19 (a few samples of this study predate the infection). The sample titles of this study are shuffled in the database, so cell type and time point are left out; the donor was told from shared clones. The CDR3 region reads CAISEGQALGEKLFF. At the DNA level, the sequence is TGTGCCATCAGTGAAGGACAGGCCCTCGGTGAAAAACTGTTTTTT.